This TCR beta chain originates from a study of blood T cell repertoires in COVID-19. About the research overall: The cDNA or gDNA used as material had been derived from T cells, B-cell-depleted T cells, or PBMCs.

Clones were sequenced by immunoSEQ multiplex PCR, and TCRdb holds only the in-frame ones, with some missing. The sample shows 300,000 to 450,000 clones, approximately 90% of them seen only once. V lost 5 bases to trimming and J lost 4 bases, with 14 bases between them. The CDR3 is made up of 14 amino acids. The V gene's germline CDR1 is KGHSH and CDR2 LQKENI. The sample taken for sequencing was PBMCs or T cells enriched from blood (not recorded which). This TCR was sampled from a young man who had recovered from COVID-19. The V gene is TRBV18, the J gene TRBJ1-2, with D possibly being TRBD1 (6 bases). CDR3 DNA: TGTGCCAGCTCAGATAGAGGGGGAACCTATGGCTACACCTTC. Its protein product is CASSDRGGTYGYTF.